The present T cell receptor (beta chain) was sequenced within a study of T cell changes during pregnancy in multiple sclerosis. The ends lost 4 bases at V and 7 bases at J; junction bases unmatched: 7. The CDR3 totals 13 residues. CDR1 is SGHKS and CDR2 is YYEKEE in the germline V gene (reference sequence). The assay was immunoSEQ multiplex PCR, and TCRdb's table has in-frame clones only and misses some. This table holds approximately 44,000 clones, nearly 90% found once. This chain uses TRBV5-5 with TRBJ1-1, with 7 bases matching TRBD1. The material was CD4+ T cells from peripheral blood mononuclear cells, obtained in the first trimester of pregnancy. The clonotype originates from a female donor with multiple sclerosis, enrolled in a pregnancy study. The CDR3 DNA reads TGTGCCAGCAGCCAGACAGGGCTTAATGAAGCTTTCTTT. Its protein is CASSQTGLNEAFF. The full variable domain, rest sourced from reference TRBV5-5 and TRBJ1-1, is DAGVTQSPTHLIKTRGQQVTLRCSPISGHKSVSWYQQVLGQGPQFIFQYYEKEERGRGNFPDRFSARQFPNYSSELNVNALLLGDSALYLCASSQTGLNEAFFGQGTRLTVV.